The T cell receptor beta chain described here comes from a study of cytomegalovirus exposure and HLA in healthy donors. Method: immunoSEQ multiplex PCR; TCRdb's copy keeps in-frame clones and lacks some. Of approximately 200,000 clones in the sample, 80% to 90% were seen once. Germline CDR1 WSHSY, CDR2 SAAADI. This CDR3 contains 14 residues. V gave up 6 bases and J gave up 4 bases; unmatched junction bases: 5. Source material: PBMCs. The chain combines TRBV10-2 with TRBJ1-5; 8 bases fit TRBD1. This sequence originates from a woman younger than 45 in good health and CMV-seronegative. DNA for the CDR3: TGCGCCAGCAGGGGTCAGGGGGCGAATCAGCCCCAGCATTTT. Its translation: CASRGQGANQPQHF.